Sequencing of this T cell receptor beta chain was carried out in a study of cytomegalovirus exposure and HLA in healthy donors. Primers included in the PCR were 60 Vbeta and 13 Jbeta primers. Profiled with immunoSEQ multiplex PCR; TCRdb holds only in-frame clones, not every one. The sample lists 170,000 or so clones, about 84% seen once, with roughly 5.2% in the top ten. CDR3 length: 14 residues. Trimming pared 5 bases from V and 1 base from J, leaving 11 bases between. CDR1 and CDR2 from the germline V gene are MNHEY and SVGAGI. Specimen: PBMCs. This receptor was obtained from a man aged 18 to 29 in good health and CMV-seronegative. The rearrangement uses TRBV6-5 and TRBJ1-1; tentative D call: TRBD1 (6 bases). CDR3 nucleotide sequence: TGTGCCAGCAGTAGACGGGGACAGAACACTGAAGCTTTCTTT. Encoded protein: CASSRRGQNTEAFF.